The following is a T cell receptor (beta chain) sequence with its context. The target antigen is unknown. The sample is drawn from a study of T cells in Graves' hyperthyroidism and ophthalmopathy. Study observations and caveats: The authors' 13 V-J model separated ophthalmopathy from stable hyperthyroidism. Blood also held most thyroid clonotypes expanded beyond 0.001.

RNA transcripts yielded amplified TCR beta CDR3 regions. The TCR CDR3 first-round RT-PCR relied on the HTBI primer set. Using its own MiXCR run on the multiplex PCR reads, TCRdb lists one record per CDR3 protein. The table lists 300,000 to 450,000 distinct CDR3 sequences, 15% to 20% of them singletons. Per germline, CDR1 SGDLS and CDR2 YYNGEE. This CDR3 comprises 15 residues. Trimming at V came to 4 bases and at J to 6 bases, leaving 10 bases not matched to a gene. The sample comprised blood. The TCR sequence derives from a man aged 18 to 30 with Graves' ophthalmopathy. The chain uses TRBV9 and TRBJ2-3, with 8 nucleotides matching TRBD2. The CDR3 region has the DNA TGTGCCAGCAGCCCCGCGGGGGGCGCGGAGGATACGCAGTATTTT. This codes for CASSPAGGAEDTQYF.